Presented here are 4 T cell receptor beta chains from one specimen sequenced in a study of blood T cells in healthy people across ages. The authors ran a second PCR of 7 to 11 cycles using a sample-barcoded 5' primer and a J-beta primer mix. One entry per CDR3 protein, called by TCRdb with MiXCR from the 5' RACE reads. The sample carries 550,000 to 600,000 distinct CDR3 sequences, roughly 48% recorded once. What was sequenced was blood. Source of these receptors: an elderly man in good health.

The CDR3 DNA reads TGCGCCAGCAGCGACGGGACTAGCCGGGACAATGAGCAGTTCTTC. Translating it yields CASSDGTSRDNEQFF. This chain joins TRBV5-1 and TRBJ2-1, with TRBD2 matching 9 bases. J lost 5 bases, V lost 4 bases, and 7 bases had no gene match. The V gene's germline CDR1 is SGHRS and CDR2 YFSETQ. The CDR3 totals 15 residues.

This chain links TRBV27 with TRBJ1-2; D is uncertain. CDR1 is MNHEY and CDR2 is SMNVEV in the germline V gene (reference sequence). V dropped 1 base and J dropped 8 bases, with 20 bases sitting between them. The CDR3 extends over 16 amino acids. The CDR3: CASSLFANGGYRGYTF. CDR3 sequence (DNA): TGTGCCAGCAGTTTATTTGCTAACGGCGGCTATAGGGGCTACACCTTC.

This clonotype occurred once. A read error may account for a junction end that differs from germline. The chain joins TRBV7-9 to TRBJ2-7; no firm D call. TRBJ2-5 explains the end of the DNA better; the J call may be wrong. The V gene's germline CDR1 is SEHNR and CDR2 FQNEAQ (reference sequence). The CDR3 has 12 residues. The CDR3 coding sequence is TGTTCCAGCAGCTTAGGATTGGAGACCCAGTACTTC. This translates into CSSSLGLETQYF.

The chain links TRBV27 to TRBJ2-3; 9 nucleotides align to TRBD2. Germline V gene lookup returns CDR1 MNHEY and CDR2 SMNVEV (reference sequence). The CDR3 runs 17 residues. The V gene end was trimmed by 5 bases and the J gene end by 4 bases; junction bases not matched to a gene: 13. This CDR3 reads CASSPGSGSPRADTQYF. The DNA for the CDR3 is TGTGCCAGCAGTCCGGGTAGCGGGAGCCCTAGGGCAGATACGCAGTATTTT.